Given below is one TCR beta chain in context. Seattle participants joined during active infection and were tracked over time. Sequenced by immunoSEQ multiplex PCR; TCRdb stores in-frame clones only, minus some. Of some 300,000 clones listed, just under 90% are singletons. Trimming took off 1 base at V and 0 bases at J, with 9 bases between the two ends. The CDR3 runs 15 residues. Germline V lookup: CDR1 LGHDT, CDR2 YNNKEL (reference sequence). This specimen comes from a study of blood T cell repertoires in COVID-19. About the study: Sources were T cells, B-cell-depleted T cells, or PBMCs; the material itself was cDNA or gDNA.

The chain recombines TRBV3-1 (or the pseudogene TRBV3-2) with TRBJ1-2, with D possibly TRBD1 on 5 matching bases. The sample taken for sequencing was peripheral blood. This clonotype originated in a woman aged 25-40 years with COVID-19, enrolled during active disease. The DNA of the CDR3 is TGTGCCAGCAGCCAAGTATTCAGGGCTAACTATGGCTACACCTTC. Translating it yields CASSQVFRANYGYTF.